A single sample is the source of the 2 T cell receptor beta chains below, sequenced in a study of molecular identifiers for immune sequencing clone quantification. TCRdb independently ran MiXCR on the PCR reads; one entry per CDR3 protein. This table has 88,000 or so distinct CDR3 sequences, roughly 23% appearing once. Sequenced material: naive CD8+ T cells from blood, with Jurkat cell RNA spiked in. The subset is: FACS-sorted CD8+CD4-CCR7+CD45RA+ naive T cells. All receptors derive from a human donor in good health. Some libraries in this study had Jurkat cell RNA spiked in.

This clonotype is a singleton in its sample. The V and J genes are TRBV11-1 and TRBJ2-1, with D perhaps given as TRBD1 or TRBD2 (5 bases each). Looked up from germline, CDR1 is SGHAT and CDR2 is FQDESV (reference sequence). The V end lost 5 bases, the J end lost 7 bases, and 15 bases lay between the germline ends. There are 14 residues in the CDR3. In DNA form, the CDR3 reads TGTGCCAGCAGCGTCGCCGGGACCCTTAATGAGCAGTTCTTC. As protein: CASSVAGTLNEQFF.

The count of this clonotype is one. Compared with germline, one end of the junction differs, possibly owing to a read error. The chain employs TRBV15 and TRBJ2-7, with D uncertain. The CDR3 spans 15 residues. Germline CDR1 LNHNV, CDR2 YYDKDF (reference sequence). CDR3 loop: CATSRVRSSMGEQHF. The CDR3 region has the DNA TGTGCCACCAGCAGAGTAAGGTCCAGCATGGGCGAGCAGCACTTC.